The 27 T cell receptor beta chains below come from one sample, sequenced in a study of metastatic and nonmetastatic thyroid tumors. With MiXCR, TCRdb called clones anew from the PCR reads. Of 30,000 to 35,000 clones listed, 29% are singletons. Prior to thyroid surgery, none of the patients had received any treatment. The sample was blood. All receptors derive from a female donor with papillary thyroid cancer or a benign thyroid nodule (not recorded which). Some clones in this sample may be carry-over from other donors' samples.

This clone came up a few times. The chain has TRBV4-2 and TRBJ2-7; D tentatively fits TRBD1 or TRBD2 (5 bases each). The V and J ends lost 3 bases and 5 bases respectively, with 14 bases between them. The germline CDR1 and CDR2 sequences are LGHNA and YNFKEQ. CDR3 length equals 14 residues. CDR3 loop: CASSHEGRVDEQYF. Written as DNA, the CDR3 is TGTGCCAGCAGCCATGAGGGCAGGGTGGACGAGCAGTACTTC.

This clone was picked up a small number of times. This chain connects TRBV6-4 to TRBJ2-1, with TRBD2 matching 7 bases. The germline CDR1 and CDR2 sequences are MRHNA and SNTAGT. CDR3 length: 15 amino acids. V trimming: 5 bases; J trimming: 9 bases; junction bases outside the gene matches: 13. The CDR3 region has the DNA TGTGCCAGCAGTACAATAGCGGGTACTACAGGTGAGCAGTTCTTC. This encodes CASSTIAGTTGEQFF.

By share, this clone counts as medium-sized. The chain links TRBV20-1 to TRBJ1-2; possibly TRBD1 for D (5 bases). The CDR3 has 13 residues. Germline V gene lookup returns CDR1 DFQATT and CDR2 SNEGSKA (reference sequence). V gave up 0 bases and J gave up 3 bases, with 8 bases separating them. CDR3 sequence reads: CSARDQTDYGYTF. The CDR3 nucleotides are TGCAGTGCTAGAGATCAGACAGACTATGGCTACACCTTC.

This clone was found many times. The chain joins TRBV20-1 to TRBJ1-4; D may be TRBD1 (6 bases). The CDR3 is made up of 17 amino acids. Germline CDR1 is DFQATT and CDR2 is SNEGSKA (reference sequence). Trimming left V 0 bases short and J 4 bases short, with 18 bases between. The CDR3 sequence: CSAREGGDGAVNEKLFF. The CDR3, as DNA: TGCAGTGCTAGAGAAGGGGGAGACGGGGCGGTTAATGAAAAACTGTTTTTT.

As regards this clone: One junction end does not reproduce the germline sequence, and a read error may be involved. V usage is TRBV20-1 and J usage is TRBJ2-3, with a tentative D call TRBD1 (6 bases). Germline lookup yields CDR1 DFQATT and CDR2 SNEGSKA (reference sequence). The CDR3 has 15 residues. The CDR3: CSAGGYQGDSDTRYF. Written as DNA, the CDR3 is TGCAGTGCTGGGGGCTACCAGGGTGATTCAGATACGCGGTATTTT.

This clone was detected ten times or more. This rearrangement joins TRBV29-1 to TRBJ2-5, with 13 bases aligning to TRBD2. Looked up from germline, CDR1 is SQVTM and CDR2 is ANQGSEA. With 3 bases clipped from V and 5 bases from J, the junction kept 9 bases outside the gene matches. This CDR3 is 16 amino acids long. The CDR3 DNA is TGCAGCGTTGACCACGAAGGACTAGCGGGAGTGGAGACCCAGTACTTC. As protein: CSVDHEGLAGVETQYF.

The gene calls are TRBV19 and TRBJ2-7; D not certain. V lost 1 base and J 4 bases, leaving 17 bases between the germline ends. CDR1 is LNHDA and CDR2 is SQIVND in the germline V gene (reference sequence). The CDR3 is 16 amino acids. The CDR3 loop is CASSIVCNPRVYEQYF. Written as DNA, the CDR3 is TGTGCCAGTAGTATAGTGTGCAACCCTCGGGTATACGAGCAGTACTTC.

The chain carries TRBV6-2 or TRBV6-3 and TRBJ2-3, with 7 bases that match TRBD2. CDR1 is MNHEY and CDR2 is SVGEGT in the germline V gene. V lost 6 bases, J lost 3 bases, and 9 bases stayed unmatched. The CDR3 has 15 residues. CDR3 residues: CASRLAVVLTDTQYF. DNA of the CDR3: TGTGCCAGCAGGCTAGCGGTGGTGCTGACAGATACGCAGTATTTT.

There are many counts of this clone. In nucleotides, the CDR3 is TGCGCCAGCAGCTTGGGGGGAAATTCACCCCTCCACTTT. Its protein is CASSLGGNSPLHF. This sequence joins TRBV5-1 and TRBJ1-6; no reliable D call. The CDR3 length is 13 residues. The germline V and J ends were trimmed by 0 bases and 7 bases, with 5 bases remaining between them. Germline loops: CDR1 SGHRS, CDR2 YFSETQ.

The chain combines TRBV5-1 with TRBJ2-7; D is possibly TRBD1 (6 bases). Germline CDR1 reads SGHRS; CDR2 reads YFSETQ. The CDR3 extends over 15 amino acids. The ends were cut back, 4 bases at V and 0 bases at J, with 14 bases in the middle. CDR3 in amino acids: CASSLTGTPSYEQYF. The CDR3 DNA is TGCGCCAGCAGCCTAACCGGGACACCCTCCTACGAGCAGTACTTC.

At least ten counts were recorded for this clone. The chain combines TRBV14 with TRBJ2-7, with 13 bases lining up with TRBD2. This CDR3 is 17 amino acids long. With V trimmed by 0 bases and J by 7 bases, 9 bases remained unmatched. Germline-derived CDR1 and CDR2 are SGHDN and FVKESK. The CDR3 DNA follows: TGTGCCAGCAGCCAAGATCTCGGACTAGCGGGAGTGGAGGAGCAGTACTTC. Translation gives CASSQDLGLAGVEEQYF.

This clone was seen at least ten times. The V and J genes are TRBV7-3 and TRBJ2-5; D is possibly TRBD1 or TRBD2 (7 bases each). Germline V gene sequence: CDR1 SGHTA, CDR2 FQGTGA. The CDR3 has 15 amino acids. The germline V and J ends were trimmed by 1 base and 4 bases, with 13 bases remaining between them. The CDR3 bases are TGTGCCAGCAGCTTAATGACAGGGAGGGGAGAGACCCAGTACTTC. Protein product: CASSLMTGRGETQYF. Using reference TRBV7-3 and TRBJ2-5 for the parts outside the CDR3, the full variable domain is GAGVSQTPSNKVTEKGKYVELRCDPISGHTALYWYRQSLGQGPEFLIYFQGTGAADDSGLPNDRFFAVRPEGSVSTLKIQRTERGDSAVYLCASSLMTGRGETQYFGPGTRLLVL.

The chain is built from TRBV7-9 and TRBJ1-6; TRBD1 might be the D (6 bases). The V and J ends lost 1 base and 7 bases respectively, with 11 bases between them. The CDR3 sequence is 15 residues long. Germline CDR1 reads SEHNR; CDR2 reads FQNEAQ (reference sequence). The CDR3 protein is CASSLGQGYNSPLHF. Written as DNA, the CDR3 is TGTGCCAGCAGCTTAGGGCAGGGGTACAATTCACCCCTCCACTTT.

As concerns this clone: The junction departs from germline at one end; a sequencing error may be responsible. The rearrangement uses TRBV5-1 and TRBJ2-3, with 10 positions matching TRBD2. CDR1 and CDR2 (germline): SGHRS, YFSETQ. CDR3 size: 21 residues. The CDR3 here is CASSFAPMVVLAGSSTDKQYF. The DNA of the CDR3 is TGCGCCAGCAGCTTTGCCCCGATGGTGGTACTAGCGGGGTCTAGCACGGATAAGCAGTATTTT. The full variable domain, with the rest looked up from reference TRBV5-1 and TRBJ2-3, is KAGVTQTPRYLIKTRGQQVTLSCSPISGHRSVSWYQQTPGQGLQFLFEYFSETQRNKGNFPGRFSGRQFSNSRSEMNVSTLELGDSALYLCASSFAPMVVLAGSSTDKQYFGPGTRLTVL.

This clone was counted ten times or more. V gene TRBV12-3 or TRBV12-4 combines with J gene TRBJ1-5; D remains unclear. The CDR3 covers 13 residues. V was pared by 1 base and J by 1 base, with 2 bases between. The CDR3 DNA reads TGTGCCAGCAGTTTAGGAAGCAATCAGCCCCAGCATTTT. Encoded protein: CASSLGSNQPQHF.

Relative to its sample, this clone is medium-sized. This chain links TRBV6-1 with TRBJ2-2; 9 positions agree with TRBD1. The CDR3 extends over 15 amino acids. Per the germline V gene, CDR1 is MNHNS and CDR2 is SASEGT. Trimming removed 6 bases from V and 3 bases from J; junction bases left unmatched: 5. The CDR3: CASRDGTGHTGELFF. The DNA for the CDR3 is TGTGCCAGCAGGGACGGGACAGGGCACACCGGGGAGCTGTTTTTT.

The chain links TRBV6-1 to TRBJ2-3; D remains ambiguous. The CDR3 runs 16 residues. CDR1 MNHNS and CDR2 SASEGT come from the germline V gene. With 2 bases removed from V and 0 bases from J, the gap between germline ends came to 12 bases. In nucleotides, the CDR3 is TGTGCCAGCAGTGAACGTGCGGCATCTAGCACAGATACGCAGTATTTT. This sequence encodes CASSERAASSTDTQYF.

Comments on this clone: A read error is likely, as this CDR3 ends without the conserved phenylalanine or tryptophan. The chain uses TRBV20-1 and TRBJ1-2, with 9 positions matching TRBD1. Germline lookup yields CDR1 DFQATT and CDR2 SNEGSKA (reference sequence). Trimming at V came to 5 bases and at J to 6 bases, leaving 4 bases not matched to a gene. CDR3 length: 12 residues. This chain's CDR3 is CSASTGGHGYTL. In nucleotides, the CDR3 is TGCAGTGCTTCAACAGGGGGCCATGGCTACACCTTG.

The rearrangement links TRBV3-1 to TRBJ1-1, with D unresolved. Deletions cut 6 bases from V and 0 bases from J, with 14 bases between. CDR1 is LGHDT, CDR2 YNNKEL, per germline (reference sequence). This CDR3 contains 15 residues. The CDR3 DNA follows: TGTGCCAGCAGACATGAGCCGGAGATGAACACTGAAGCTTTCTTT. It encodes CASRHEPEMNTEAFF.

This clone rates as medium-sized (0.01 to 0.1%). The chain carries TRBV7-2 and TRBJ2-7; D is ambiguous. The CDR3 contains 12 residues. The V gene's germline CDR1 is SGHTA and CDR2 FQGNSA. V lost 2 bases and J 3 bases, leaving 5 bases between the germline ends. CDR3 protein: CASSLYDYEQYF. CDR3 nucleotides: TGTGCCAGCAGCTTATATGACTACGAGCAGTACTTC.

Of note for this clone: A much larger clone sits a single nucleotide away, making a read error possible. The chain combines TRBV7-2 with TRBJ1-5, with a tentative D call TRBD1 (6 bases). The CDR3 is 15 amino acids. Germline CDR1 is SGHTA and CDR2 is FQGNSA. V dropped 4 bases and J dropped 0 bases, with 10 bases sitting between them. CDR3 DNA: TGTGCCAGCAGCTCCGGACAGTATAGCAATCAGCCCCAGCATTTT. Residues: CASSSGQYSNQPQHF.

This chain links TRBV7-2 with TRBJ1-5; 7 bases match TRBD1. CDR3 length: 15 residues. The V and J ends lost 1 base and 5 bases, in that order; junction bases with no gene match: 5. In germline, CDR1 is SGHTA, CDR2 FQGNSA. CDR3: CASSLEGGRDQPQHF. Here the CDR3 DNA reads TGTGCCAGCAGCTTAGAAGGGGGCCGGGATCAGCCCCAGCATTTT.

As concerns this clone: Other nucleotide sequences from this sample produce the same CDR3. The chain uses TRBV28 and TRBJ1-2, with TRBD1 as a possible D gene (5 bases). V lost 2 bases and J 2 bases, leaving 6 bases between the germline ends. The germline V gene has CDR1 MDHEN and CDR2 SYDVKM. There are 13 residues in the CDR3. CDR3 coding DNA: TGTGCCAGCAGTTTAAGGGGAAACTATGGCTACACCTTC. As protein: CASSLRGNYGYTF.

This clone was recorded many times. V is TRBV2 and J is TRBJ2-3; D is possibly TRBD2 (5 bases). From germline, CDR1 is SNHLY and CDR2 FYNNEI. V shed 4 bases and J shed 8 bases, with 19 bases lying between them. The CDR3 extends over 15 amino acids. The CDR3 coding sequence is TGTGCCAGCAGTGCTCGGGATTTGTTTGGAGTTACGCAGTATTTT. Protein sequence: CASSARDLFGVTQYF.

The sample holds many counts of this clone. This chain links TRBV4-2 with TRBJ2-7, with D unclear. The CDR3 is 15 amino acids. Trimming removed 1 base at V and 3 bases at J, with 13 bases between. Per germline, CDR1 LGHNA and CDR2 YNFKEQ. Here the CDR3 reads CASSQGPERNYEQYF. The CDR3 nucleotides are TGTGCCAGCAGCCAAGGCCCCGAACGGAACTACGAGCAGTACTTC.

The V call is TRBV9, the J call TRBJ2-1, with 9 bases identical to TRBD2. V lost 4 bases and J lost 9; bases outside the gene matches: 14. Looked up from germline, CDR1 is SGDLS and CDR2 is YYNGEE. This CDR3 contains 16 residues. In DNA form, the CDR3 reads TGTGCCAGCAGCTCAGTAGGGAGCGGGAGGCTCGTTGAGCAGTTCTTC. Protein: CASSSVGSGRLVEQFF. Based on the CDR3 plus reference TRBV9 and TRBJ2-1, the full variable domain is DSGVTQTPKHLITATGQRVTLRCSPRSGDLSVYWYQQSLDQGLQFLIQYYNGEERAKGNILERFSAQQFPDLHSELNLSSLELGDSALYFCASSSVGSGRLVEQFFGPGTRLTVL.

This clone was counted only a few times. This chain links TRBV10-3 with TRBJ2-5; the match to TRBD2 covers 16 bases. The V and J ends lost 4 bases and 5 bases, in that order; junction bases with no gene match: 4. CDR1 is ENHRY, CDR2 SYGVKD, per germline. CDR3 length: 16 amino acids. The CDR3 DNA follows: TGTGCCATCAGTGTGGGACTAGCGGGAGGGTGTGAGACCCAGTACTTC. Amino acids: CAISVGLAGGCETQYF.